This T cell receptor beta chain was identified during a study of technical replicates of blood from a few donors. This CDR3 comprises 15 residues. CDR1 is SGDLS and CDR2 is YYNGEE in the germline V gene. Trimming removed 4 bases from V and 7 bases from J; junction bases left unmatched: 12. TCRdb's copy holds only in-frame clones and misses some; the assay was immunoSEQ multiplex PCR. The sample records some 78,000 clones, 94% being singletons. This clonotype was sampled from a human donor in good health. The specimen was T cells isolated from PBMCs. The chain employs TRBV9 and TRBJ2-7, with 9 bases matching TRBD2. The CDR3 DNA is TGTGCCAGCAGCCCTCGGGCTAGCGGGATGGGGGAGCAGTACTTC. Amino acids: CASSPRASGMGEQYF.